The entry that follows covers one T cell receptor (beta chain) sequence. The record originates from a study of T cells in Graves' hyperthyroidism and ophthalmopathy. The investigators amplified TCR beta CDR3 regions from RNA transcripts. TCR CDR3 regions were first amplified by RT-PCR with HTBI primers. TCRdb fed the multiplex PCR reads into MiXCR, producing one record per CDR3 protein. The sample yields 650,000 to 850,000 distinct CDR3 sequences, approximately 18% seen once. The CDR3 sequence is 14 residues long. Trimming pared 0 bases from V and 4 bases from J, leaving 10 bases between. Germline-derived CDR1 and CDR2 are SGHDT and YYEEEE.

The chain joins TRBV5-6 to TRBJ1-2; no reliable D call. This TCR was recovered from a woman in her fifties or sixties with Graves' hyperthyroidism that later progressed to Graves' ophthalmopathy. Input material: blood. The CDR3 DNA reads as TGTGCCAGCAGCTTGGAGTGGGGAGGCTATGGCTACACCTTC. Protein sequence: CASSLEWGGYGYTF. Full variable domain (rest looked up from reference TRBV5-6 and TRBJ1-2): DAGVTQSPTHLIKTRGQQVTLRCSPKSGHDTVSWYQQALGQGPQFIFQYYEEEERQRGNFPDRFSGHQFPNYSSELNVNALLLGDSALYLCASSLEWGGYGYTFGSGTRLTVV.